This T cell receptor (beta chain) was observed in a study of blood T cells in healthy people across ages. Sample-barcoded 5' priming and a J-beta primer mix drove a second PCR of roughly 6 to 12 cycles. All samples yielded 3 million or more CDR3-containing paired-end reads. TCRdb processed the 5' RACE reads anew with MiXCR; each CDR3 protein has one entry. The sample consists of over a million distinct CDR3 sequences, around 55% of them appearing once. Notes on this clonotype: As yet, its antigen is unknown.

The CDR3 is 14 amino acids. The V end was cut by 3 bases, the J end by 2 bases, with 12 bases between. CDR1 is SGHRS and CDR2 is YFSETQ in the germline V gene. Broader study findings: Nothing was known about donor CMV status, and this possibly confounded expanded clonotype changes.

The chain has TRBV5-1 and TRBJ2-7; D perhaps matches TRBD1 (5 bases). The sample comprised blood. The clonotype originates from a man aged 18-30 years in good health. The CDR3 DNA sequence: TGCGCCAGCAGCTCGACAGACCGTCCCTACGAGCAGTACTTC. Amino acids: CASSSTDRPYEQYF.